This TCR beta chain is drawn from a study of blood T cell repertoires in COVID-19. Across the whole study: Sites across the United States, Italy and Spain contributed samples from acute and convalescent COVID-19.

Per the authors' pipeline: Counts of nucleated cells, estimated from reference gene primer amplification, were obtained. Produced via immunoSEQ multiplex PCR; TCRdb's table is partial and in-frame only. Clone size and V and J calls were adopted from that table, with D and trimming inferred from the DNA. This sample yields roughly 230,000 clones, of which less than 90% are seen a single time; approximately 1.7% belongs to the top ten. With V trimmed by 5 bases and J by 4 bases, 18 bases remained unmatched. The CDR3 length is 20 residues. Per germline, CDR1 LGHDT and CDR2 YNNKEL (reference sequence). The sequenced material came from peripheral blood. The chain joins TRBV3-1 (or the pseudogene TRBV3-2) to TRBJ2-3; 13 bases match TRBD2. This TCR derives from a man between 65 and 80 years old with acute or convalescent COVID-19. The CDR3 here is CASSSYAAGLAGAMADTQYF. The CDR3 DNA reads TGTGCCAGCAGCTCTTACGCAGCCGGACTAGCGGGAGCAATGGCAGATACGCAGTATTTT.